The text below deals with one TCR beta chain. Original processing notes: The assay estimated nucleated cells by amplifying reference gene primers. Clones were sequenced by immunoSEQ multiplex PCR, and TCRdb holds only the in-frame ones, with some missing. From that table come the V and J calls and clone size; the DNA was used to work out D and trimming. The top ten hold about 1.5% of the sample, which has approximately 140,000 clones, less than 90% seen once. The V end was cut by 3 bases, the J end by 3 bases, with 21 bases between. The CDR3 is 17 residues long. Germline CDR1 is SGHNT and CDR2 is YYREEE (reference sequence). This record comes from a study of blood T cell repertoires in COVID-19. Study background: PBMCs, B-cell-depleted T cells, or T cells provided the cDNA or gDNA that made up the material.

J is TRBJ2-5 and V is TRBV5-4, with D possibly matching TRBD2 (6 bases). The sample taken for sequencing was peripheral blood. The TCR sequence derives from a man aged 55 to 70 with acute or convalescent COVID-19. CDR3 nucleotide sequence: TGTGCCAGCAGCTATGGACCATCCGGGGGAGTGGAAGAGACCCAGTACTTC. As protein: CASSYGPSGGVEETQYF.